The clone carrying this TCR beta chain was detected ten times or more. The antigen is unknown. The sample comes from a study of neurological immune-mediated disorders. Study-wide points: Multiple sclerosis patients had less TCR clonal expansion than even healthy controls, unlike HTLV-1-associated myelopathy.

The cDNA was synthesized by 5'RACE incorporating 10-nucleotide random UMIs. Every sequencing run generated in excess of 160 million TCR-beta sequences. These sequences covered 15-18 subjects. Via MiXCR, TCRdb re-called the 5' RACE reads, giving one row per CDR3 protein. This table holds around 66,000 distinct CDR3 sequences, less than 5.5% found once. V lost 8 bases and J 0 bases, leaving 10 bases between the germline ends. CDR1 is SEHNR, CDR2 FQNEAQ, per germline (reference sequence). The CDR3 has 14 amino acids. The source is a woman in her 30s with multiple sclerosis. V gene TRBV7-9 combines with J gene TRBJ2-2, with D perhaps matching TRBD1 or TRBD2 (5 bases each). Sequenced sample: PBMCs. CDR3: CASSRGANTGELFF. The CDR3 DNA is TGTGCCAGCTCGAGGGGAGCGAACACCGGGGAGCTGTTTTTT. Full variable domain (rest looked up from reference TRBV7-9 and TRBJ2-2): DTGVSQNPRHKITKRGQNVTFRCDPISEHNRLYWYRQTLGQGPEFLTYFQNEAQLEKSRLLSDRFSAERPKGSFSTLEIQRTEQGDSAMYLCASSRGANTGELFFGEGSRLTVL.